These 9 T cell receptor beta chains originate from one sample sequenced in a study of T cells after yellow fever vaccination. A single record per CDR3 protein comes from TCRdb applying MiXCR to the 5' RACE reads. In the table there are under 350,000 distinct CDR3 sequences, 4.1% of which are singletons. The starting material was PBMCs, obtained 5 days after the yellow fever booster vaccination. These receptors came from a man aged 18 to 29 who received the YFV17D yellow fever vaccine.

This clonotype was recorded many times. The V call is TRBV11-2, the J call TRBJ2-7; D gene unclear. The ends were cut back, 0 bases at V and 6 bases at J, with 12 bases in the middle. The CDR3 has 14 residues. The germline gives CDR1 SGHAT, CDR2 FQNNGV. The CDR3 sequence is CASSLDRLSPEQYF. The CDR3 DNA sequence: TGTGCCAGCAGCTTAGATAGGTTATCGCCCGAGCAGTACTTC.

This clonotype was seen repeatedly, ten times or more. This chain joins TRBV4-3 and TRBJ2-3; 8 positions match TRBD2. V lost 4 bases to trimming and J lost 1 base; unmatched junction nucleotides: 4. CDR1 and CDR2 (germline): LGHNA, YSLEER. There are 15 residues in the CDR3. DNA of the CDR3: TGCGCCAGCAGCCCTGCGGGGGGCGGCACAGATACGCAGTATTTT. It specifies CASSPAGGGTDTQYF.

The chain joins TRBV6-5 to TRBJ2-3; D is unresolved. The germline V and J ends were trimmed by 4 bases and 5 bases, with 13 bases remaining between them. CDR3 size: 14 residues. Germline-derived CDR1 and CDR2 are MNHEY and SVGAGI. The CDR3 here is CASSSILAGDTQYF. The CDR3, as DNA: TGTGCCAGCAGTTCGATCTTAGCCGGAGATACGCAGTATTTT.

This clonotype was seen a few times. The chain couples TRBV7-6 to TRBJ2-5; D might be TRBD1 or TRBD2, each matching 6 bases. CDR1 and CDR2 from the germline V gene are SGHVS and FNYEAQ. The CDR3 totals 15 residues. Trimming removed 4 bases at V and 2 bases at J, with 14 bases between. DNA for the CDR3: TGTGCCAGCAGCTCCACGGGGGCTGGGCAAGAGACCCAGTACTTC. It yields the protein CASSSTGAGQETQYF.

The table lists this clonotype with a few counts. This chain uses TRBV27 with TRBJ1-1; D ambiguous. V shed 0 bases and J shed 0 bases, with 14 bases lying between them. The CDR3 is 17 amino acids. CDR1 MNHEY and CDR2 SMNVEV come from the germline V gene (reference sequence). CDR3 nucleotide sequence: TGTGCCAGCAGTTTATCCGCCCGGGGTCCAATGAACACTGAAGCTTTCTTT. Amino acids: CASSLSARGPMNTEAFF.

This clonotype was recorded once. V is TRBV12-3 or TRBV12-4 and J is TRBJ2-5, with 9 bases lining up with TRBD1. The CDR3 is 15 amino acids. V lost 4 bases to trimming and J lost 1 base; unmatched junction nucleotides: 4. In DNA, the CDR3 is TGTGCCAGCAGTTCTACGACAGGGGGCCAAGAGACCCAGTACTTC. This codes for CASSSTTGGQETQYF.

This clonotype showed up just a few times. The V gene is TRBV7-2, the J gene TRBJ2-4, with a weak D call TRBD1 (6 bases). V lost 4 bases to trimming and J lost 1 base, with 17 bases between them. The CDR3 has 17 residues. Germline values: CDR1 SGHTA, CDR2 FQGNSA. CDR3 coding DNA: TGTGCCAGCAGCTCCCAGACAGGCCAAGGGGCCAAAAACATTCAGTACTTC. Encoded protein: CASSSQTGQGAKNIQYF.

This clonotype came up a few times. The J gene is TRBJ2-5, the V gene TRBV4-1, with a tentative D call TRBD2 (5 bases). V shed 2 bases and J shed 1 base, with 5 bases lying between them. This CDR3 has 13 amino acids. The germline CDR1 and CDR2 sequences are MGHRA and YSYEKL. The CDR3 sequence is CASSQRGQETQYF. CDR3 nucleotides: TGCGCCAGCAGCCAACGGGGCCAAGAGACCCAGTACTTC.

J is TRBJ1-2 and V is TRBV10-3; D is undetermined. Germline CDR1 reads ENHRY; CDR2 reads SYGVKD. V was trimmed by 6 bases and J by 8 bases, leaving 19 bases between them. There are 14 residues in the CDR3. CDR3 region: CAIRAVGPPWGYTF. CDR3 sequence (DNA): TGTGCCATCAGAGCAGTAGGACCGCCATGGGGCTACACCTTC.